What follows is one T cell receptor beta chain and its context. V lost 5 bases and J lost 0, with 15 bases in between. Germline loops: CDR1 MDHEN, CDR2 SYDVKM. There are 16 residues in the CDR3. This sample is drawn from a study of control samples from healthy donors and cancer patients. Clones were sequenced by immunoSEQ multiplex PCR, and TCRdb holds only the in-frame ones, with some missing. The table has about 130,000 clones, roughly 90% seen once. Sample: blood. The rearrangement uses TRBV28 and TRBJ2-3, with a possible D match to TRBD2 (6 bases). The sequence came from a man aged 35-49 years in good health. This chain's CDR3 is CASSLLGGTSTDTQYF. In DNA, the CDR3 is TGTGCCAGCAGTCTTCTCGGGGGAACTAGCACAGATACGCAGTATTTT.